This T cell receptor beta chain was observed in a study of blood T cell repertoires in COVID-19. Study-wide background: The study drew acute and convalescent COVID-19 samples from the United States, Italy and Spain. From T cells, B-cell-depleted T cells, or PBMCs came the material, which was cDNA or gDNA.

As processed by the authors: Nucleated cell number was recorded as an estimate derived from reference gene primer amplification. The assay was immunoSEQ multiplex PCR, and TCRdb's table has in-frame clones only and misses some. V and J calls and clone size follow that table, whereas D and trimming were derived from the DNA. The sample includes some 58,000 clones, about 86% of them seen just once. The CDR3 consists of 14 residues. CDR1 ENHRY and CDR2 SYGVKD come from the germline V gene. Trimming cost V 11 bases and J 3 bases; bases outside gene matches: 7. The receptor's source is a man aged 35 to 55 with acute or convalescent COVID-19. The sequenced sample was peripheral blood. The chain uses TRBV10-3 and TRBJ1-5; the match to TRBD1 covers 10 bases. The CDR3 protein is CAAWDRGINQPQHF. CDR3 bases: TGTGCCGCCTGGGACAGGGGCATCAATCAGCCCCAGCATTTT.